The 9 T cell receptor beta chains given below trace back to one sample, sequenced in a study of T-cell memory formation after mild COVID-19. MiXCR, run by TCRdb on the 5' RACE reads, gives a single entry per CDR3 protein. Of approximately 240,000 distinct CDR3 sequences in the sample, approximately 16% are singletons; the top ten hold around 3.4%. Input material: PBMCs or a T cell subset sorted from them (not recorded which). All receptors derive from a man aged 18 to 29 who had mild COVID-19 (a few samples of this study predate the infection). Cell type and time point are not known.

The chain joins TRBV5-4 to TRBJ2-7, with D perhaps TRBD1 or TRBD2 (6 bases each). V was cut by 5 bases and J by 8 bases, with 14 bases left in between. The CDR3 runs 12 residues. Germline CDR1 is SGHNT and CDR2 is YYREEE (reference sequence). The CDR3 here is CASSPQGGKQYF. As DNA, the CDR3 is TGTGCCAGCAGTCCACAGGGCGGGAAGCAGTACTTC.

The chain recombines TRBV7-2 with TRBJ2-2, with a possible D match to TRBD1 (5 bases). Trimming took off 6 bases at V and 0 bases at J, with 14 bases between the two ends. CDR3 length: 16 amino acids. Per the germline V gene, CDR1 is SGHTA and CDR2 is FQGNSA. The CDR3 DNA is TGTGCCAGCAGTCGCCTGGGGCTCCCGAACACCGGGGAGCTGTTTTTT. Protein product: CASSRLGLPNTGELFF.

The chain links TRBV5-5 to TRBJ1-2, with TRBD1 matching over 7 bases. This CDR3 is built from 13 residues. CDR1 and CDR2 (germline): SGHKS, YYEKEE (reference sequence). V shed 1 base, J shed 8 bases, and the junction held 5 bases outside the gene matches. This CDR3 is CASSLPTGDGYTF. The CDR3 DNA reads as TGTGCCAGCAGCTTGCCAACAGGGGACGGCTACACCTTC.

In this sample, this clonotype turned up a few times. V is TRBV12-3 or TRBV12-4 and J is TRBJ2-3; D gene ambiguous. The CDR3 loop spans 13 amino acids. Trimming took off 6 bases at V and 2 bases at J, with 9 bases between the two ends. The CDR3: CASRETVTDTQYF. CDR3 DNA sequence: TGTGCCAGCAGGGAGACTGTCACAGATACGCAGTATTTT.

This clonotype was counted between two and nine times. The rearrangement links TRBV20-1 to TRBJ2-3, with a weak D call TRBD2 (5 bases). The V and J ends lost 5 bases and 6 bases respectively, with 18 bases between them. Germline-derived CDR1 and CDR2 are DFQATT and SNEGSKA (reference sequence). The CDR3 has 14 residues. The CDR3 region has the DNA TGCAGTGCTCTTGGTGGGCCCTCGGGGGATACGCAGTATTTT. Translating it yields CSALGGPSGDTQYF.

Note on this clonotype: One end of the junction fails to match germline, which may point to a read error. The CDR3 DNA follows: TGTGCCAGCAGCCCAGAGGTCGGCACTGAAGATTTCTTT. Its translation: CASSPEVGTEDFF. V and J are TRBV12-3 or TRBV12-4 and TRBJ1-1; D is ambiguous. The CDR3 totals 13 residues.

This clonotype was observed at least ten times. This chain joins TRBV15 and TRBJ2-2; D gene ambiguous. CDR1 is LNHNV and CDR2 is YYDKDF in the germline V gene (reference sequence). Trimming removed 0 bases at V and 7 bases at J, with 12 bases between. The CDR3 totals 15 residues. CDR3 sequence: CATSRDREWDGELFF. The CDR3 DNA is TGTGCCACCAGCAGAGATCGAGAATGGGACGGGGAGCTGTTTTTT. Drawing the rest from reference TRBV15 and TRBJ2-2, the complete variable domain is DAMVIQNPRYQVTQFGKPVTLSCSQTLNHNVMYWYQQKSSQAPKLLFHYYDKDFNNEADTPDNFQSRRPNTSFCFLDIRSPGLGDTAMYLCATSRDREWDGELFFGEGSRLTVL.

The J gene is TRBJ2-5, the V gene TRBV4-1, with D hard to call. Germline lookup yields CDR1 MGHRA and CDR2 YSYEKL. V lost 0 bases and J 8 bases, leaving 13 bases between the germline ends. This CDR3 region has 14 residues. CDR3 in DNA: TGCGCCAGCAGCCAAGATTTGCGTGGCCATACCCAGTACTTC. Protein: CASSQDLRGHTQYF.

This sequence joins TRBV5-4 and TRBJ1-2, with a tentative D call TRBD1 (5 bases). The V end was cut by 7 bases, the J end by 6 bases, with 19 bases between. The CDR3 is 14 amino acids. CDR1 SGHNT and CDR2 YYREEE come from the germline V gene (reference sequence). The CDR3 coding sequence is TGTGCCAGCGGCGAACGGCCGGGGCAACATGGCTACACCTTC. As protein: CASGERPGQHGYTF.